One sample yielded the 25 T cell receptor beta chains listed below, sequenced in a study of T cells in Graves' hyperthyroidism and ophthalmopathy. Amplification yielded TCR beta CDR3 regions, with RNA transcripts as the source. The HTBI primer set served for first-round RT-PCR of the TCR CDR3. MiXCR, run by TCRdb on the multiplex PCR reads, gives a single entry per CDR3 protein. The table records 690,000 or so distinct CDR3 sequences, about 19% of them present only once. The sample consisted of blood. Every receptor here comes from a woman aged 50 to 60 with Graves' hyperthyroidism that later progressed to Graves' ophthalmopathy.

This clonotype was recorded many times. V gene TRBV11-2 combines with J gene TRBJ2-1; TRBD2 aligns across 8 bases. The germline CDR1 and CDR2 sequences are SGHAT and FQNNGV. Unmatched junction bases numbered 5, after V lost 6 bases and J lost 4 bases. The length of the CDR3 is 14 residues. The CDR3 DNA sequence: TGTGCCAGCAGTCTTAGCGGGGTTTACAATGAGCAGTTCTTC. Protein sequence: CASSLSGVYNEQFF.

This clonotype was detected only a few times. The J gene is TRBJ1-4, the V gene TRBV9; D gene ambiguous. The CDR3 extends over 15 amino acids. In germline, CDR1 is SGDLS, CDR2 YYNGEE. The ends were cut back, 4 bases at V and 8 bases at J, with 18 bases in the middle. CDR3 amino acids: CASSPRGDRREKLFF. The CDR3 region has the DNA TGTGCCAGCAGCCCCCGCGGGGATAGGCGGGAAAAACTGTTTTTT.

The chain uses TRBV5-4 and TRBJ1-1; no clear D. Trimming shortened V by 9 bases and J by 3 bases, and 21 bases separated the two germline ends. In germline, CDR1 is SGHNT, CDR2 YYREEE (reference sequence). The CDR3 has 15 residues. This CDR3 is CATTTPTAADTEAFF. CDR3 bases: TGTGCCACCACTACGCCGACGGCGGCGGACACTGAAGCTTTCTTT. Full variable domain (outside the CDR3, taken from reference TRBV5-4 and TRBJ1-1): ETGVTQSPTHLIKTRGQQVTLRCSSQSGHNTVSWYQQALGQGPQFIFQYYREEENGRGNFPPRFSGLQFPNYSSELNVNALELDDSALYLCATTTPTAADTEAFFGQGTRLTVV.

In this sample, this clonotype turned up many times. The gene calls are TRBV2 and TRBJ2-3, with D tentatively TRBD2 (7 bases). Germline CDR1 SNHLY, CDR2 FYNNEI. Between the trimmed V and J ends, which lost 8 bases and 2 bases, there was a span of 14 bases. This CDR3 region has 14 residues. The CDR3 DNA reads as TGTGCCAGCGGGGAGGGGGGTAACACAGATACGCAGTATTTT. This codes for CASGEGGNTDTQYF.

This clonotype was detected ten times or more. Here the CDR3 DNA reads TGTGCCAGCAGCCCTAATTCCGGGACAGGGGCCAGTGGCTACACCTTC. This encodes CASSPNSGTGASGYTF. The chain recombines TRBV7-9 with TRBJ1-2, with 10 bases matching TRBD1. CDR3 length: 16 amino acids. Germline CDR1 and CDR2: SEHNR and FQNEAQ (reference sequence). V shed 5 bases and J 7 bases; nucleotides not matched to a gene: 13.

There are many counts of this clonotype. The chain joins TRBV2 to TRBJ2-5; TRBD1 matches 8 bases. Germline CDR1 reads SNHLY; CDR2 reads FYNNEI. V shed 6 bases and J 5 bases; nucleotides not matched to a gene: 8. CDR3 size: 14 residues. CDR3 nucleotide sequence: TGTGCCAGCAGGGACAGGGCCCTGGTCGAGACCCAGTACTTC. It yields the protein CASRDRALVETQYF.

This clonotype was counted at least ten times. DNA of the CDR3: TGTGCCATTGAATCCGGGACCCAGAACACTGAAGCTTTCTTT. Amino acid sequence: CAIESGTQNTEAFF. The chain recombines TRBV10-3 with TRBJ1-1, with D tentatively TRBD1 (5 bases). CDR1 ENHRY and CDR2 SYGVKD come from the germline V gene. The length of the CDR3 is 14 residues. V lost 9 bases and J 1 base, leaving 15 bases between the germline ends.

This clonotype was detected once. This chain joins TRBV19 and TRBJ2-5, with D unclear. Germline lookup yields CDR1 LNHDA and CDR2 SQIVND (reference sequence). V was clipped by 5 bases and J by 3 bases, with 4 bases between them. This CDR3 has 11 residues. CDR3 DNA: TGTGCCAGTAGTGTCGAAGAGACCCAGTACTTC. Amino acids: CASSVEETQYF.

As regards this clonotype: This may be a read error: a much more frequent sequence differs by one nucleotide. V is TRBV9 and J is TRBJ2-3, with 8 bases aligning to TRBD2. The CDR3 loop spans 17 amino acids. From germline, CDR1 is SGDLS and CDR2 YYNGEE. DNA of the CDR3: TGTGCCAGCAGCGTAGGGGTCGTGGCGGGAGGCACAGATTCGCAGTATTTT. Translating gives CASSVGVVAGGTDSQYF.

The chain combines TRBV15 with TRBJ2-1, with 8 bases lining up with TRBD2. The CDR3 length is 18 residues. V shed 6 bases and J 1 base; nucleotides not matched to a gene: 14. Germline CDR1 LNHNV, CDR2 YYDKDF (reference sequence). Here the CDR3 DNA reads TGTGCCACCAGACAGGGCACTAGCGGATTTAGATCCTACAATGAGCAGTTCTTC. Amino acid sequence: CATRQGTSGFRSYNEQFF.

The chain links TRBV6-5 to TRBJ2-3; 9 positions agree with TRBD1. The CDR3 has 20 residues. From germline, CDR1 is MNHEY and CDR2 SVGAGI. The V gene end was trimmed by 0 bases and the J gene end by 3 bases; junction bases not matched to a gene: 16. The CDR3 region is CASSYSVPGQGPKSTDTQYF. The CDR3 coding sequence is TGTGCCAGCAGTTACTCAGTACCGGGACAGGGCCCTAAATCTACAGATACGCAGTATTTT.

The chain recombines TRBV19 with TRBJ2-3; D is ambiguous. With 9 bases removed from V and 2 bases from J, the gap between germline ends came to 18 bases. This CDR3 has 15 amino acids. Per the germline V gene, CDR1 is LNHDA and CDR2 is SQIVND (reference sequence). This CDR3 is CASSIGDHYTDTQYF. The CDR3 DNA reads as TGTGCCAGCAGCATCGGAGACCACTACACAGATACGCAGTATTTT.

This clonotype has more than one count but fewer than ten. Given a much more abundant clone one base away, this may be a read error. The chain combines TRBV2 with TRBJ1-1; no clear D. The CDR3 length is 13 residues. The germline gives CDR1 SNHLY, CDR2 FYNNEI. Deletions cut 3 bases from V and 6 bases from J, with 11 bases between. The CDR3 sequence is CASSDSVWAEAFF. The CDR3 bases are TGTGCCAGCAGTGATTCGGTCTGGGCTGAAGCTTTCTTT.

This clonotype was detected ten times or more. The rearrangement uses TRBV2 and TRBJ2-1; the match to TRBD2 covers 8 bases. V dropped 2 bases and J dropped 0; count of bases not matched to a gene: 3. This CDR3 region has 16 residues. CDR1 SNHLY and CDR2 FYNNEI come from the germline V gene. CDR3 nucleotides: TGTGCCAGCAGTGAAACTAGCGGAAGCTCCTACAATGAGCAGTTCTTC. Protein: CASSETSGSSYNEQFF.

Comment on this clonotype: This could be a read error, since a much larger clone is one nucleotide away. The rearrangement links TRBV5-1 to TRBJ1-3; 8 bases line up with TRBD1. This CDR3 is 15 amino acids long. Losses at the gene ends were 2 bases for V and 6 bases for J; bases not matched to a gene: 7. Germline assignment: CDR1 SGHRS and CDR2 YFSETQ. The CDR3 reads CASSFSGTGINTIYF. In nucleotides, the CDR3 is TGCGCCAGCAGCTTCTCCGGGACAGGAATAAACACCATATATTTT. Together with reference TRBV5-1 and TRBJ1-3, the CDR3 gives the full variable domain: KAGVTQTPRYLIKTRGQQVTLSCSPISGHRSVSWYQQTPGQGLQFLFEYFSETQRNKGNFPGRFSGRQFSNSRSEMNVSTLELGDSALYLCASSFSGTGINTIYFGEGSWLTVV.

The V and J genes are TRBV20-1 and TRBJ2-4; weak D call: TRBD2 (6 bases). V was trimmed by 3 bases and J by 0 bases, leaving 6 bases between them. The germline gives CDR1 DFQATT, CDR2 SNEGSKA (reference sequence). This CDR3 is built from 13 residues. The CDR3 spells CSARGLAKNIQYF. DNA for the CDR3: TGCAGTGCTAGGGGACTAGCCAAAAACATTCAGTACTTC.

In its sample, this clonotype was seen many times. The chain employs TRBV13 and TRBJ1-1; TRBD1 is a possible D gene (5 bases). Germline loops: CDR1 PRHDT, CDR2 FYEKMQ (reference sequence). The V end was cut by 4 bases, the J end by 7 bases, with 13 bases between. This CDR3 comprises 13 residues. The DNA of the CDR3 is TGTGCCAGCAGCTACAACAGGAAAAGTGAAGCTTTCTTT. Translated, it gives CASSYNRKSEAFF.

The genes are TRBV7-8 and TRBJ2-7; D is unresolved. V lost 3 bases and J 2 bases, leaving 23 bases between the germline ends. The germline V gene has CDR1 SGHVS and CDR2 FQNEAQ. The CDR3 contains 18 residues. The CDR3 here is CASSFPRFPGPDTYEQYF. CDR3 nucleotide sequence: TGTGCCAGCAGCTTCCCCAGATTCCCCGGGCCTGACACCTACGAGCAGTACTTC.

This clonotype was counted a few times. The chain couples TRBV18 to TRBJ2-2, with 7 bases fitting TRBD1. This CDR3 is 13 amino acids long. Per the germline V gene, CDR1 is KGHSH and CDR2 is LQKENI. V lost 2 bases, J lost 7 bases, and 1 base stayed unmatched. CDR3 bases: TGTGCCAGCTCACCAGACAGGGACGGGGAGCTGTTTTTT. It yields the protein CASSPDRDGELFF. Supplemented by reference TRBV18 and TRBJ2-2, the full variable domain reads NAGVMQNPRHLVRRRGQEARLRCSPMKGHSHVYWYRQLPEEGLKFMVYLQKENIIDESGMPKERFSAEFPKEGPSILRIQQVVRGDSAAYFCASSPDRDGELFFGEGSRLTVL.

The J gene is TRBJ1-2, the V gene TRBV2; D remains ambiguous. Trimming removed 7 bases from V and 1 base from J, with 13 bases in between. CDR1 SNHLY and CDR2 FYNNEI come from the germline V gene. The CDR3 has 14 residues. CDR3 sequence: CASTPPGYNYGYTF. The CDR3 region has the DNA TGTGCCAGCACCCCCCCAGGCTATAACTATGGCTACACCTTC. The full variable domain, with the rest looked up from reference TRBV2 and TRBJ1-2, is EPEVTQTPSHQVTQMGQEVILRCVPISNHLYFYWYRQILGQKVEFLVSFYNNEISEKSEIFDDQFSVERPDGSNFTLKIRSTKLEDSAMYFCASTPPGYNYGYTFGSGTRLTVV.

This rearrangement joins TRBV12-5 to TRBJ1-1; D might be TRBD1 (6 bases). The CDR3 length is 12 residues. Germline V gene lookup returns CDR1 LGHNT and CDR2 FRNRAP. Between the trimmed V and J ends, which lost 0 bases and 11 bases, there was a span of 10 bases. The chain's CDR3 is CASGLVRGGAFF. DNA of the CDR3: TGTGCTAGTGGTTTGGTAAGGGGGGGCGCTTTCTTT. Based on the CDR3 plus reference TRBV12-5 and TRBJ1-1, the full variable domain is DARVTQTPRHKVTEMGQEVTMRCQPILGHNTVFWYRQTMMQGLELLAYFRNRAPLDDSGMPKDRFSAEMPDATLATLKIQPSEPRDSAVYFCASGLVRGGAFFGQGTRLTVV.

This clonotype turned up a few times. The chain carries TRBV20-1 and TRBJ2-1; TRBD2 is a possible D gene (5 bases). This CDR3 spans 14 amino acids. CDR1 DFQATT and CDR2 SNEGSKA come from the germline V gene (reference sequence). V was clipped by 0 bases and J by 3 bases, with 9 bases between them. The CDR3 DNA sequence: TGCAGTGCTAGAGATCCCGGGGTCTACAATGAGCAGTTCTTC. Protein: CSARDPGVYNEQFF.

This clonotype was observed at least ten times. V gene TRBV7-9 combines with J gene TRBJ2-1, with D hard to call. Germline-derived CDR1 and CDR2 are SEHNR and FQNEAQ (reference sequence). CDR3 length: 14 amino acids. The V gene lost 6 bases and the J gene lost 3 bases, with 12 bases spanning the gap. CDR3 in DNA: TGTGCCAGCAGTTCAGGTGGGGTCTACAATGAGCAGTTCTTC. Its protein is CASSSGGVYNEQFF.

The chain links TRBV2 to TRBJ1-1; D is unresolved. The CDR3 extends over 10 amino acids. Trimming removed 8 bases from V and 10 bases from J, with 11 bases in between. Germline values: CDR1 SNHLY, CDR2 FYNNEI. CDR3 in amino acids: CASHKEAAFF. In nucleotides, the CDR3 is TGTGCCAGCCATAAAGAAGCAGCTTTCTTT.

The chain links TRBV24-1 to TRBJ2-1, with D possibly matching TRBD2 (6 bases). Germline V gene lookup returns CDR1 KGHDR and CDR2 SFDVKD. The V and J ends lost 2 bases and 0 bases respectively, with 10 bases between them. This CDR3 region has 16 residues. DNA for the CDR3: TGTGCCACCAGTGATTCGACTAGGAGCTCCTACAATGAGCAGTTCTTC. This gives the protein CATSDSTRSSYNEQFF.